A single sample is the source of the 31 T cell receptor beta chains below, sequenced in a study of cytotoxic CD8 clonotypes in ibrutinib-treated CLL. Assay used: immunoSEQ multiplex PCR; TCRdb lists only in-frame clones, some missing. Among roughly 58,000 clones listed, roughly 58% were seen once. Specimen: PBMCs, collected at disease progression, from a patient treated with ibrutinib. These receptors all stem from a human donor with chronic lymphocytic leukemia.

This chain links TRBV7-9 with TRBJ1-1; no clear D gene. Trimming shortened V by 5 bases and J by 5 bases, and 12 bases separated the two germline ends. The CDR3 loop spans 13 amino acids. Germline loops: CDR1 SEHNR, CDR2 FQNEAQ (reference sequence). The CDR3 reads CASSRALWTEAFF. CDR3 nucleotides: TGTGCCAGCAGCCGGGCCCTTTGGACTGAAGCTTTCTTT.

This clone was seen a handful of times. V is TRBV5-1 and J is TRBJ1-2, with a possible D match to TRBD1 (6 bases). Trimming removed 0 bases from V and 3 bases from J, with 6 bases in between. Per germline, CDR1 SGHRS and CDR2 YFSETQ. CDR3 length: 13 amino acids. The CDR3: CASSLAGDYGYTF. As DNA, the CDR3 is TGCGCCAGCAGCTTGGCAGGGGACTATGGCTACACCTTC.

The gene calls are TRBV14 and TRBJ1-2; unclear D gene. CDR3 length equals 14 residues. CDR1 is SGHDN, CDR2 FVKESK, per germline. V shed 0 bases and J shed 1 base, with 6 bases lying between them. The CDR3 nucleotides are TGTGCCAGCAGCCAAGAACGGGGTAACTATGGCTACACCTTC. Protein sequence: CASSQERGNYGYTF.

The chain carries TRBV12-5 and TRBJ2-1; TRBD1 matches 7 bases. The CDR3 covers 14 residues. Germline-derived CDR1 and CDR2 are LGHNT and FRNRAP. Trimming cost V 4 bases and J 8 bases; bases outside gene matches: 8. Here the CDR3 reads CASGSPDRVDEQFF. The DNA of the CDR3 is TGTGCTAGTGGTTCACCTGACAGGGTCGATGAGCAGTTCTTC.

V gene TRBV11-2 combines with J gene TRBJ2-7; the D call may be TRBD1 or TRBD2 (6 bases each). Germline CDR1 is SGHAT and CDR2 is FQNNGV. Trimming removed 5 bases at V and 0 bases at J, with 17 bases between. CDR3 length: 16 amino acids. For the CDR3, the DNA is TGTGCCAGCAGCGGAGGGGCCAGGGGCGCCTCCTACGAGCAGTACTTC. Protein: CASSGGARGASYEQYF.

This clone was observed a few times. CDR3: CASSDRWGTGGRYTEAFF. CDR3 nucleotide sequence: TGTGCCAGCAGTGACCGGTGGGGGACAGGGGGCAGATACACTGAAGCTTTCTTT. This chain uses TRBV6-1 with TRBJ1-1, with 12 bases fitting TRBD1. The CDR3 sequence is 18 residues long. V shed 3 bases, J shed 3 bases, and the junction held 11 bases outside the gene matches. Germline V CDR1 and CDR2: MNHNS, SASEGT.

V gene TRBV9 combines with J gene TRBJ2-5, with D perhaps matching TRBD2 (6 bases). Trimming removed 4 bases at V and 5 bases at J, with 15 bases between. The CDR3 consists of 14 residues. Germline V gene sequence: CDR1 SGDLS, CDR2 YYNGEE. The CDR3 bases are TGTGCCAGCAGCACAAGACTAGTACGGGAGACCCAGTACTTC. This codes for CASSTRLVRETQYF.

The V and J genes are TRBV11-3 and TRBJ2-1; D not certain. This CDR3 has 12 residues. Germline loops: CDR1 SGHNT, CDR2 YENEEA. With 3 bases removed from V and 2 bases from J, the gap between germline ends came to 2 bases. The CDR3 DNA sequence: TGTGCCAGCAGCTTTACCTACAATGAGCAGTTCTTC. This codes for CASSFTYNEQFF.

This clone was seen a handful of times. This chain connects TRBV6-5 to TRBJ2-1, with D possibly being TRBD2 (5 bases). The CDR3 spans 14 residues. CDR1 is MNHEY and CDR2 is SVGAGI in the germline V gene. V was clipped by 0 bases and J by 8 bases, with 11 bases between them. CDR3 DNA: TGTGCCAGCAGTTACTCGGACGGGATCCATGAGCAGTTCTTC. Translation: CASSYSDGIHEQFF.

This chain links TRBV6-5 with TRBJ1-2, with D tentatively TRBD1 (5 bases). The CDR3 has 13 residues. Trimming cost V 10 bases and J 1 base, with 13 bases left between them. Looked up from germline, CDR1 is MNHEY and CDR2 is SVGAGI. CDR3 DNA: TGTGCCATCAGAAGGGGAGATAACTATGGCTACACCTTC. This sequence encodes CAIRRGDNYGYTF.

J is TRBJ2-7 and V is TRBV25-1; D gene uncertain. CDR3 size: 13 residues. The V end lost 3 bases, the J end lost 0 bases, and 6 bases lay between the germline ends. The germline CDR1 and CDR2 sequences are MGHDK and SYGVNS. This CDR3 is CASSDPTSYEQYF. The CDR3 region has the DNA TGTGCCAGCAGTGATCCTACCTCCTACGAGCAGTACTTC.

This rearrangement joins TRBV19 to TRBJ1-1, with 7 bases identical to TRBD1. The CDR3 covers 14 residues. In germline, CDR1 is LNHDA, CDR2 SQIVND (reference sequence). Trimming at V came to 1 base and at J to 5 bases, leaving 4 bases not matched to a gene. The CDR3 loop is CASSIGQGLTEAFF. The CDR3 bases are TGTGCCAGTAGTATAGGACAGGGACTAACTGAAGCTTTCTTT.

In this sample, this clone turned up once. The chain links TRBV19 to TRBJ2-2; D may match TRBD1 or TRBD2 (7 bases each). The CDR3 has 14 amino acids. The germline gives CDR1 LNHDA, CDR2 SQIVND (reference sequence). The V and J ends lost 7 bases and 7 bases respectively, with 16 bases between them. CDR3 sequence reads: CASTSGGRVGELFF. Written as DNA, the CDR3 is TGTGCCAGTACCTCAGGGGGGAGGGTCGGGGAGCTGTTTTTT.

This clone showed up just once. V is TRBV6-5 and J is TRBJ2-7; the D gene could be TRBD1 or TRBD2 (6 bases each). The CDR3 totals 13 residues. In germline, CDR1 is MNHEY, CDR2 SVGAGI. V was trimmed by 5 bases and J by 6 bases, leaving 14 bases between them. The CDR3 region is CASSVLQGGEQYF. The CDR3 DNA follows: TGTGCCAGCAGTGTGCTACAGGGAGGCGAGCAGTACTTC.

This chain joins TRBV5-6 and TRBJ1-1; D ambiguous. CDR1 SGHDT and CDR2 YYEEEE come from the germline V gene. V was pared by 2 bases and J by 2 bases, with 7 bases between. The CDR3 sequence is 13 residues long. The CDR3, as DNA: TGTGCCAGCAGCTTCAGAAGCAACACTGAAGCTTTCTTT. Translated, it gives CASSFRSNTEAFF.

The chain links TRBV7-9 to TRBJ1-1; D may be TRBD1 (5 bases). Per the germline V gene, CDR1 is SEHNR and CDR2 is FQNEAQ (reference sequence). V was shortened by 3 bases and J by 3 bases, with 14 bases between the two germline ends. The CDR3 covers 15 residues. The CDR3 DNA reads TGTGCCAGCAGCTTGGTAGTCACAGGAGACACTGAAGCTTTCTTT. Its protein is CASSLVVTGDTEAFF.

This sequence joins TRBV18 and TRBJ2-7; D is possibly TRBD2 (6 bases). The CDR3 totals 15 residues. Trimming stripped 3 bases from V and 3 bases from J, with 15 bases between. The V gene's germline CDR1 is KGHSH and CDR2 LQKENI. This CDR3 is CASSPLGREDYEQYF. CDR3 in DNA: TGTGCCAGCTCACCCCTAGGGCGGGAAGACTACGAGCAGTACTTC.

The chain employs TRBV6-5 and TRBJ2-5; D is undetermined. The CDR3 loop spans 12 amino acids. Germline V gene sequence: CDR1 MNHEY, CDR2 SVGAGI. Trimming removed 5 bases at V and 5 bases at J, with 9 bases between. CDR3: CASSPLRETQYF. The CDR3 DNA is TGTGCCAGCAGTCCCCTTCGGGAGACCCAGTACTTC.

The chain combines TRBV4-1 with TRBJ2-5, with D possibly matching TRBD2 (5 bases). The V gene lost 4 bases and the J gene lost 7 bases, with 13 bases spanning the gap. This CDR3 is built from 13 residues. Germline loops: CDR1 MGHRA, CDR2 YSYEKL. The CDR3 reads CASSLAGDPTQYF. The CDR3 DNA is TGCGCCAGCAGCCTCGCCGGGGATCCGACCCAGTACTTC.

This chain connects TRBV30 to TRBJ2-3; 8 positions match TRBD2. This CDR3 region has 14 residues. V gave up 7 bases and J gave up 1 base; unmatched junction bases: 7. CDR1 and CDR2 from the germline V gene are GTSNPN and SVGIG (reference sequence). CDR3 loop: CASDLAGGTDTQYF. For the CDR3, the DNA is TGTGCCTCCGATCTAGCGGGCGGCACAGATACGCAGTATTTT.

V gene TRBV5-1 combines with J gene TRBJ1-4, with D possibly being TRBD1 (6 bases). The germline CDR1 and CDR2 sequences are SGHRS and YFSETQ. V dropped 6 bases and J dropped 6 bases, with 18 bases sitting between them. The CDR3 runs 15 residues. CDR3 protein: CASTLGQGNHEKLFF. The DNA of the CDR3 is TGCGCCAGCACCCTTGGGCAGGGGAATCATGAAAAACTGTTTTTT.

This chain connects TRBV5-6 to TRBJ2-4; a possible D gene is TRBD1 (5 bases). This CDR3 is 13 amino acids long. The germline V gene has CDR1 SGHDT and CDR2 YYEEEE. Trimming cost V 2 bases and J 7 bases, with 10 bases left between them. This CDR3 is CASSLQVPNIQYF. The CDR3 DNA follows: TGTGCCAGCAGCTTACAGGTTCCGAACATTCAGTACTTC.

The rearrangement uses TRBV5-1 and TRBJ2-4; D not resolved. This CDR3 contains 15 residues. Germline CDR1 is SGHRS and CDR2 is YFSETQ. V was cut by 4 bases and J by 0 bases, with 11 bases left in between. CDR3 DNA: TGCGCCAGCAGCCCACCGGACCTAGCCAAAAACATTCAGTACTTC. Encoded protein: CASSPPDLAKNIQYF. Full variable domain (remainder filled in from reference TRBV5-1 and TRBJ2-4): KAGVTQTPRYLIKTRGQQVTLSCSPISGHRSVSWYQQTPGQGLQFLFEYFSETQRNKGNFPGRFSGRQFSNSRSEMNVSTLELGDSALYLCASSPPDLAKNIQYFGAGTRLSVL.

The chain combines TRBV7-6 with TRBJ2-3; the match to TRBD2 covers 12 bases. This CDR3 has 17 residues. The V segment lost 2 bases and the J segment 0 bases; nucleotides outside the gene matches: 3. The germline gives CDR1 SGHVS, CDR2 FNYEAQ. CDR3 residues: CASSLLAGGISTDTQYF. The CDR3 DNA is TGTGCCAGCAGCTTACTAGCGGGGGGGATTAGCACAGATACGCAGTATTTT.

This clone has more than one count but fewer than ten. This chain connects TRBV9 to TRBJ2-1, with D tentatively TRBD1 (7 bases). Between the trimmed V and J ends, which lost 2 bases and 2 bases, there was a span of 11 bases. This CDR3 contains 15 residues. CDR1 is SGDLS, CDR2 YYNGEE, per germline. For the CDR3, the DNA is TGTGCCAGCAGCGTCCAGGGGGGAACCTACAATGAGCAGTTCTTC. It specifies CASSVQGGTYNEQFF. The entire variable domain, with the rest obtained from reference TRBV9 and TRBJ2-1, is as follows: DSGVTQTPKHLITATGQRVTLRCSPRSGDLSVYWYQQSLDQGLQFLIQYYNGEERAKGNILERFSAQQFPDLHSELNLSSLELGDSALYFCASSVQGGTYNEQFFGPGTRLTVL.

The chain combines TRBV27 with TRBJ1-4, with 8 bases fitting TRBD1. With V trimmed by 3 bases and J by 0 bases, 6 bases remained unmatched. This CDR3 spans 17 amino acids. Germline V CDR1 and CDR2: MNHEY, SMNVEV (reference sequence). The CDR3: CASSFTGGYATNEKLFF. In DNA, the CDR3 is TGTGCCAGCAGTTTCACAGGGGGTTACGCAACTAATGAAAAACTGTTTTTT.

This clone has a handful of counts. V and J are TRBV2 and TRBJ2-7; 12 positions agree with TRBD1. This CDR3 has 15 amino acids. Germline CDR1 SNHLY, CDR2 FYNNEI. V lost 4 bases, J lost 7 bases, and 8 bases stayed unmatched. CDR3 nucleotide sequence: TGTGCCAGCAGTGCCTCGGGACAGGGGGCGCGGGAGCAGTACTTC. Residues: CASSASGQGAREQYF. Full variable domain (remainder filled in from reference TRBV2 and TRBJ2-7): EPEVTQTPSHQVTQMGQEVILRCVPISNHLYFYWYRQILGQKVEFLVSFYNNEISEKSEIFDDQFSVERPDGSNFTLKIRSTKLEDSAMYFCASSASGQGAREQYFGPGTRLTVT.

For the CDR3, the DNA is TGTGCCAGCAGCCCAGAGGGAGTAGCGGGAGGGCAAGAGACCCAGTACTTC. Translated, it gives CASSPEGVAGGQETQYF. The chain carries TRBV4-2 and TRBJ2-5, with 11 bases lining up with TRBD2. Germline assignment: CDR1 LGHNA and CDR2 YNFKEQ. The trim removed 4 bases at V and 2 bases at J, leaving 9 bases unmatched. This CDR3 comprises 17 residues.

The chain joins TRBV7-9 to TRBJ1-1; no definite D call. CDR1 is SEHNR and CDR2 is FQNEAQ in the germline V gene (reference sequence). This CDR3 comprises 14 residues. V gave up 3 bases and J gave up 2 bases, with 10 bases separating them. The CDR3 DNA reads TGTGCCAGCAGCTTTGGTCGAGTCAACACTGAAGCTTTCTTT. Its protein product is CASSFGRVNTEAFF. Full variable domain (remainder filled in from reference TRBV7-9 and TRBJ1-1): DTGVSQNPRHKITKRGQNVTFRCDPISEHNRLYWYRQTLGQGPEFLTYFQNEAQLEKSRLLSDRFSAERPKGSFSTLEIQRTEQGDSAMYLCASSFGRVNTEAFFGQGTRLTVV.

This clone has more than one count but fewer than ten. The chain is built from TRBV4-1 and TRBJ1-1; D is uncertain. This CDR3 has 16 residues. V dropped 0 bases and J dropped 2 bases, with 13 bases sitting between them. The germline V gene encodes CDR1 MGHRA and CDR2 YSYEKL. The CDR3 DNA reads as TGCGCCAGCAGCCAAGATTCCAACTCCTTCAACACTGAAGCTTTCTTT. Its protein product is CASSQDSNSFNTEAFF.

The CDR3 coding sequence is TGTGCCAGCGGGCGAGACGCCAATGAAAAACTGTTTTTT. Amino acid sequence: CASGRDANEKLFF. The V and J genes are TRBV6-5 and TRBJ1-4, with unresolved D. V gave up 8 bases and J gave up 5 bases, with 12 bases separating them. The CDR3 is 13 residues long. Germline CDR1 is MNHEY and CDR2 is SVGAGI.